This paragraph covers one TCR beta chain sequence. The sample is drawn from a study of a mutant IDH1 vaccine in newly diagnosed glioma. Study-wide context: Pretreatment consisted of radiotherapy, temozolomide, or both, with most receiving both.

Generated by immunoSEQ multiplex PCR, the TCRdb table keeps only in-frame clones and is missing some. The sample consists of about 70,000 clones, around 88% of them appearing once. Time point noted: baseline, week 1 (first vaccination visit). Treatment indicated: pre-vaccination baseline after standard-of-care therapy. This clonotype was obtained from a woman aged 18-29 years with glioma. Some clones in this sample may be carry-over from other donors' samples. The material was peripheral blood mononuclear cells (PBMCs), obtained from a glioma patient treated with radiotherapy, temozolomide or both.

The CDR3 region has the DNA TGTGCCAGCAGCGCGGGCACAGATACGCAGTATTTT. Translating it yields CASSAGTDTQYF. This chain links TRBV7-6 with TRBJ2-3, with D unresolved. The V end lost 5 bases, the J end lost 1 base, and 4 bases lay between the germline ends. CDR1 is SGHVS, CDR2 FNYEAQ, per germline. The CDR3 covers 12 residues.